Sequencing of this T cell receptor (beta chain) was carried out in a study of blood T cell repertoires in COVID-19. Study context: Samples taken during acute and convalescent COVID-19 were collected in the United States, Italy and Spain. PBMCs, B-cell-depleted T cells, or T cells were the source of the cDNA or gDNA that made up the material.

The study assigned cohorts using participant-reported clinical history. Trimming left V 3 bases short and J 11 bases short, with 10 bases between. The germline CDR1 and CDR2 sequences are WSHSY and SAAADI. CDR3 size: 11 residues. TCRdb's table, derived via immunoSEQ multiplex PCR, lists solely in-frame clones and lacks some. The sample includes about 270,000 clones, 80% to 90% of them seen just once. This sequence originates from a woman aged 30 to 39 with acute COVID-19. The sequenced sample consisted of PBMCs or T cells enriched from blood (not recorded which). V and J are TRBV10-2 and TRBJ1-1; TRBD1 is a possible D gene (5 bases). This chain's CDR3 is CASSDSGEAFF. DNA for the CDR3: TGCGCCAGCAGTGATTCGGGGGAGGCTTTCTTT.